This T cell receptor (beta chain) derives from a study of T cell changes during pregnancy in multiple sclerosis. The CDR3 extends over 14 amino acids. V gave up 3 bases and J gave up 5 bases, with 14 bases separating them. The germline CDR1 and CDR2 sequences are LNHDA and SQIVND (reference sequence). Only in-frame clones appear in the TCRdb table, and some are missing; sequencing was by immunoSEQ multiplex PCR. The top ten hold 0.13% to 0.15% of the sample, which has tens of thousands of clones, 94% seen once. V usage is TRBV19 and J usage is TRBJ2-7; the D is unclear. The clonotype comes from a female donor with multiple sclerosis, enrolled in a pregnancy study. The source was CD4+ T cells from peripheral blood mononuclear cells, collected after pregnancy. The CDR3 here is CASSMTGFENEQYF. In DNA form, the CDR3 reads TGTGCCAGTAGTATGACGGGTTTTGAAAACGAGCAGTACTTC. The full variable domain, its missing parts supplied by reference TRBV19 and TRBJ2-7, is DGGITQSPKYLFRKEGQNVTLSCEQNLNHDAMYWYRQDPGQGLRLIYYSQIVNDFQKGDIAEGYSVSREKKESFPLTVTSAQKNPTAFYLCASSMTGFENEQYFGPGTRLTVT.